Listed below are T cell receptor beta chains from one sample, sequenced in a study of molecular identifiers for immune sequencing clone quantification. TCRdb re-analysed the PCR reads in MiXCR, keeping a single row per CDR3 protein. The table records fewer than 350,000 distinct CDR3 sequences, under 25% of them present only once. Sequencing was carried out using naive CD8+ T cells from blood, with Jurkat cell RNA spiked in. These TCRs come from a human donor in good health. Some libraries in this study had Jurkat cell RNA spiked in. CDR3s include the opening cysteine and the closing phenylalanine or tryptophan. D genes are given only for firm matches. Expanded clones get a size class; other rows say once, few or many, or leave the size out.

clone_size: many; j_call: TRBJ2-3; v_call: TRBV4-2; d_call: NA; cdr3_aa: CASSQEWRETDTQYF; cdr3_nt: TGTGCCAGCAGCCAAGAATGGAGGGAAACAGATACGCAGTATTTT
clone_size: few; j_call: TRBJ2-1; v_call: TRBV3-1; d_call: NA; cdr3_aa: CASSPVSSSYNEQFF; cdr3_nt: TGTGCCAGCAGTCCGGTTTCAAGCTCCTACAATGAGCAGTTCTTC
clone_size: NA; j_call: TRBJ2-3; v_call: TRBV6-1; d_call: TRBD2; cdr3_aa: CASSGGLADPWAFTDTQYF; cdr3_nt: TGTGCCAGCAGTGGGGGACTAGCGGACCCCTGGGCCTTCACAGATACGCAGTATTTT
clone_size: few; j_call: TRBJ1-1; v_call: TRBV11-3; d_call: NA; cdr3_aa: CASSFLEDTEAFF; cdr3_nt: TGTGCCAGCAGCTTTCTGGAGGACACTGAAGCTTTCTTT
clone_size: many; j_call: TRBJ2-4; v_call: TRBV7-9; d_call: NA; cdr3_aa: CASSLAEGSAKNIQYF; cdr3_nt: TGTGCCAGCAGCTTAGCGGAGGGCTCGGCCAAAAACATTCAGTACTTC
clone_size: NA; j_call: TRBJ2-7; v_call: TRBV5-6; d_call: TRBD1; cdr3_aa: CASSLAAGGGKYEQYF; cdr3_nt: TGTGCCAGCAGCTTGGCAGCAGGGGGCGGCAAGTACGAGCAGTACTTC
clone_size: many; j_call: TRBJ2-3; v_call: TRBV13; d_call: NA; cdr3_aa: CASSPTRTSTDTQYF; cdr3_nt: TGTGCCAGCAGTCCCACCAGGACTAGCACAGATACGCAGTATTTT
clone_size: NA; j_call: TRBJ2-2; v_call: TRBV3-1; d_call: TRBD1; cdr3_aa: CASSPPGQGLSGELFF; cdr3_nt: TGTGCCAGCAGCCCACCGGGACAGGGGCTTTCTGGGGAGCTGTTTTTT
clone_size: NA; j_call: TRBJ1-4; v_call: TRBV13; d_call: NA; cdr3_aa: CASSLGKWTEKLFF; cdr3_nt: TGTGCCAGCAGCTTAGGCAAATGGACTGAAAAACTGTTTTTT
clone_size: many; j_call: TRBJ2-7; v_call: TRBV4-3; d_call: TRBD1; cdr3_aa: CASRQDARTGSYEQYF; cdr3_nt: TGCGCCAGCAGACAAGACGCCCGGACAGGCTCCTACGAGCAGTACTTC
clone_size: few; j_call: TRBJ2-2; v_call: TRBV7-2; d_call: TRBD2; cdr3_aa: CASSSGSGRGDTGELFF; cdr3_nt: TGTGCCAGCAGCTCTGGTAGCGGGAGAGGGGACACCGGGGAGCTGTTTTTT
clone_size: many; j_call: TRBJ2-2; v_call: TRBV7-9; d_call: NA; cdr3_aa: CASSPQLGELFF; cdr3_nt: TGTGCCAGCAGCCCACAACTCGGGGAGCTGTTTTTT
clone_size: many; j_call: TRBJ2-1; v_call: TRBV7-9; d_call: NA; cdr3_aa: CASSLEGNEQFF; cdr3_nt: TGTGCCAGCAGCTTAGAAGGCAATGAGCAGTTCTTC
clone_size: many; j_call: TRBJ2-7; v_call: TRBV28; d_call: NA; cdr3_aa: CASRVGASSYEQYF; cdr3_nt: TGTGCCAGCAGAGTTGGGGCCAGCTCCTACGAGCAGTACTTC
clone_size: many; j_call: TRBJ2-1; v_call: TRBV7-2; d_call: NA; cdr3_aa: CASSWASRHNEQFF; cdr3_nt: TGTGCCAGCAGCTGGGCTAGCAGGCACAATGAGCAGTTCTTC
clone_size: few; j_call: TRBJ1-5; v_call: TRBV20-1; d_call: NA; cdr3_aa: CSARSRQSNQPQHF; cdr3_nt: TGCAGTGCTAGAAGCCGACAGAGCAATCAGCCCCAGCATTTT
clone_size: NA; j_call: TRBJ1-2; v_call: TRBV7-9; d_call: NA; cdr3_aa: CASSLASGVPFYGYTF; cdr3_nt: TGTGCCAGCAGCTTGGCGTCAGGGGTCCCCTTCTATGGCTACACCTTC
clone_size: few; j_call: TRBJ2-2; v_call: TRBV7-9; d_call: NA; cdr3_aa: CASSLLVGQGGAGELFF; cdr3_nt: TGTGCCAGCAGCTTACTCGTCGGGCAGGGGGGAGCCGGGGAGCTGTTTTTT
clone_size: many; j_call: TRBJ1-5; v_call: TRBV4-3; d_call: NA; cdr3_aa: CASSQDWRGGQPQHF; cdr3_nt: TGCGCCAGCAGCCAAGATTGGAGGGGGGGTCAGCCCCAGCATTTT
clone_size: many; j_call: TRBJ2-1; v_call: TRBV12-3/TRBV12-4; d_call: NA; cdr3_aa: CASSPWGGPLNNEQFF; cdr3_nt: TGTGCCAGCAGCCCATGGGGGGGGCCCCTTAACAATGAGCAGTTCTTC
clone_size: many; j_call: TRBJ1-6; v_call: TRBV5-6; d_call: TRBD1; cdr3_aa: CASSLGTGDSPLHF; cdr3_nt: TGTGCCAGCAGCTTGGGGACAGGGGATTCACCCCTCCACTTT
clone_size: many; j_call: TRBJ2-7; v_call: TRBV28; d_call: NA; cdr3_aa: CASSARDTSYEQYF; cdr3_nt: TGTGCCAGCAGTGCGCGGGACACCTCCTACGAGCAGTACTTC
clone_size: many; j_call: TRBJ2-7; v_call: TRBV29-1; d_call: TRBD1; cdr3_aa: CSVEDSGTETYEQYF; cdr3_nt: TGCAGCGTTGAAGATAGTGGGACAGAGACCTACGAGCAGTACTTC
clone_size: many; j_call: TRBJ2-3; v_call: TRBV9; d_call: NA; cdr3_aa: CASSVSGLTDTQYF; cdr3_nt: TGTGCCAGCAGCGTATCTGGCCTCACAGATACGCAGTATTTT
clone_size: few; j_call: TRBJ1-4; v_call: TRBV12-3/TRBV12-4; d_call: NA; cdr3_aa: CARNSRWVPEKLFF; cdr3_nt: TGTGCCAGGAATAGTCGTTGGGTTCCGGAAAAACTGTTTTTT
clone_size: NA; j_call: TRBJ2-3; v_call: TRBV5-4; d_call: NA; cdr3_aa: CASSPLGPVTDTQYF; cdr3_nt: TGTGCCAGCAGCCCCCTGGGACCTGTCACAGATACGCAGTATTTT
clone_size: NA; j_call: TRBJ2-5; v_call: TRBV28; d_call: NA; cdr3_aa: CASSWTQETQYF; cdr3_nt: TGTGCCAGCAGTTGGACCCAAGAGACCCAGTACTTC
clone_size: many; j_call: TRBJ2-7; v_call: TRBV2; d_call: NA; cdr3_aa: CASSQGYSYEQYF; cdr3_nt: TGTGCCAGCAGTCAGGGGTACTCCTACGAGCAGTACTTC
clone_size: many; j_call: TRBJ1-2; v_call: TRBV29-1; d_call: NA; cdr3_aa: CSVDRGDGYTF; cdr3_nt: TGCAGCGTTGACAGGGGAGATGGCTACACCTTC
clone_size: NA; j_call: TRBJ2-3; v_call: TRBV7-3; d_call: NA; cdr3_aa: CASSMDFTDTQYF; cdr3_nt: TGTGCCAGCAGCATGGACTTCACAGATACGCAGTATTTT
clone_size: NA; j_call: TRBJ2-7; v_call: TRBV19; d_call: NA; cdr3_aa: CASSIARTRINEQYF; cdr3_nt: TGTGCCAGTAGTATAGCCCGGACAAGGATCAACGAGCAGTACTTC
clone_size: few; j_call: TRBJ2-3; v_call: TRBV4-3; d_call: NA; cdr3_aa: CASSPGAVDTQYF; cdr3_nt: TGCGCCAGCAGCCCAGGCGCTGTGGATACGCAGTATTTT
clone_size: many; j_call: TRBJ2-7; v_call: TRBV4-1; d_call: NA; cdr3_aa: CASSQEGSGAEQYF; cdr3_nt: TGCGCCAGCAGCCAAGAGGGGTCAGGTGCCGAGCAGTACTTC